This T cell receptor (beta chain) is from a study of shared clonotypes between healthy human individuals. Study information: Three plates each covered CD4 naive and memory; CD8 naive two, CD8 memory one.

Concerning this clone itself: Its target is not known.

This CDR3 is 14 amino acids long. The germline CDR1 and CDR2 sequences are SGHDN and FVKESK. Unmatched junction bases numbered 4, after V lost 2 bases and J lost 3 bases. Data came from immunoSEQ multiplex PCR; TCRdb stores just in-frame clones and leaves some out. The repertoire holds more than 1.2 million clones, with approximately 98.5% as singletons. Study-level points and caveats: Clonotype sharing among donors was thought likely to change with sequencing depth. Only a few donors were included, so the genetic and exposure-history diversity represented was limited. Some naive CD4 clonotypes, 4% to 6%, turned up in common across a handful of donors.

This TCR was sampled from a man aged 25 to 40 in good health. The chain recombines TRBV14 with TRBJ2-7; 7 bases fit TRBD1. The source material was naive CD4+ T cells sorted from blood. As for subset: CD45RA+ positively selected. The CDR3 region has the DNA TGTGCCAGCAGCCAACCCGGGACAGACTACGAGCAGTACTTC. Translating it yields CASSQPGTDYEQYF. Using reference TRBV14 and TRBJ2-7 for the parts outside the CDR3, the full variable domain is EAGVTQFPSHSVIEKGQTVTLRCDPISGHDNLYWYRRVMGKEIKFLLHFVKESKQDESGMPNNRFLAERTGGTYSTLKVQPAELEDSGVYFCASSQPGTDYEQYFGPGTRLTVT.